Described below is a single T cell receptor beta chain sequence and its context. Its antigen remains unknown. PCR involved 60 Vbeta and 13 Jbeta primers. Measured with immunoSEQ multiplex PCR; TCRdb has only the in-frame clones, and not every one. The sample shows 65,000 to 85,000 clones, 70% to 90% of them seen only once. CDR3 length: 17 residues. Germline-derived CDR1 and CDR2 are SGHNT and YENEEA. The V gene end was trimmed by 5 bases and the J gene end by 0 bases; junction bases not matched to a gene: 7. These data come from a study of cytomegalovirus exposure and HLA in healthy donors. Broader study findings: In an earlier analysis, about 87% or about 30%: the productive usage of most TCR beta V segments. Later analysis demonstrated an association between a missense DCLRE1C variant and TCR beta V- and J-gene trimming. The study listed 150 to 200 cytomegalovirus-associated TCR beta chains. Most subjects had HLA-A and HLA-B alleles reportedly predicted accurately by TCR beta sequences.

Sequencing input: PBMCs. The genes are TRBV11-3 and TRBJ2-6; 7 bases map to TRBD1. The sequence came from a woman younger than 45 in good health and CMV-seronegative. CDR3 sequence: CASSPGQGDSGANVLTF. In DNA, the CDR3 is TGTGCCAGCAGCCCCGGCCAGGGGGACTCTGGGGCCAACGTCCTGACTTTC.